Presented here are 8 T cell receptor beta chains from one specimen sequenced in a study of blood T cell repertoires in COVID-19. Profiled with immunoSEQ multiplex PCR; TCRdb holds only in-frame clones, not every one. The data contain 65,000 or so clones, 75% to 80% of them singletons. Material for sequencing was peripheral blood. The receptors shown here come from a human donor in a cohort sampled during active COVID-19.

This rearrangement joins TRBV2 to TRBJ1-2, with a possible D match to TRBD1 (5 bases). The germline V and J ends were trimmed by 6 bases and 1 base, with 12 bases remaining between them. Germline V gives CDR1 SNHLY, CDR2 FYNNEI. The CDR3 has 14 residues. DNA of the CDR3: TGTGCCAGCAGAAGGGGCCGGAGTAACTATGGCTACACCTTC. This encodes CASRRGRSNYGYTF.

As concerns this clone: This same CDR3 is encoded by further DNA sequences in the sample. CDR3 DNA sequence: TGTGCCAGTAGACAGGGTAACTATGGCTACACCTTC. Its translation: CASRQGNYGYTF. V usage is TRBV19 and J usage is TRBJ1-2; D possibly corresponds to TRBD1 (6 bases). Germline values: CDR1 LNHDA, CDR2 SQIVND (reference sequence). Between the trimmed V and J ends, which lost 6 bases and 1 base, there was a span of 6 bases. There are 12 residues in the CDR3.

CDR3 nucleotide sequence: TGTGCCAGCAGTCCACGGAGCGGCTCCTACAATGAGCAGTTCTTC. It specifies CASSPRSGSYNEQFF. The chain has TRBV9 and TRBJ2-1; TRBD2 is a possible D gene (5 bases). Germline V gene data show CDR1 as SGDLS and CDR2 as YYNGEE. Deletions cut 5 bases from V and 0 bases from J, with 12 bases between. This CDR3 region has 15 residues.

This clone was seen repeatedly, ten times or more. J is TRBJ2-1 and V is TRBV4-2; D uncertain. V lost 1 base and J lost 0, with 4 bases in between. The CDR3 covers 14 residues. CDR1 LGHNA and CDR2 YNFKEQ come from the germline V gene. The CDR3 region has the DNA TGTGCCAGCAGCCAAGCCAGCTCCTACAATGAGCAGTTCTTC. It yields the protein CASSQASSYNEQFF.

V and J are TRBV5-4 and TRBJ2-7; 10 positions match TRBD2. Germline V gene lookup returns CDR1 SGHNT and CDR2 YYREEE (reference sequence). Trimming took 3 bases from V and 3 from J; bases not matched to a gene: 6. The CDR3 totals 15 residues. As DNA, the CDR3 is TGTGCCAGCAGCTCGGGGACTAGCGCACGCTACGAGCAGTACTTC. It specifies CASSSGTSARYEQYF.

This clone was seen only once. The V and J genes are TRBV9 and TRBJ2-2, with 8 bases lining up with TRBD1. CDR3 size: 14 residues. J was trimmed by 4 bases and V by 5 bases; bases with no gene match: 4. Germline V gene lookup returns CDR1 SGDLS and CDR2 YYNGEE. CDR3 amino acids: CASRRTGGTGELFF. For the CDR3, the DNA is TGTGCCAGCAGGAGAACAGGGGGCACCGGGGAGCTGTTTTTT.

This sequence joins TRBV6-2 or TRBV6-3 and TRBJ1-1, with D perhaps TRBD1 (5 bases). CDR1 is MNHEY and CDR2 is SVGEGT in the germline V gene. Trimming left V 4 bases short and J 4 bases short, with 13 bases between. This CDR3 comprises 14 residues. This chain's CDR3 is CASSSRVRATEAFF. In nucleotides, the CDR3 is TGTGCCAGCAGTTCCCGCGTCAGGGCCACTGAAGCTTTCTTT.

This clone appeared a single time. This chain joins TRBV18 and TRBJ1-5; TRBD1 is a possible D gene (5 bases). V was trimmed by 2 bases and J by 4 bases, leaving 6 bases between them. The germline V gene encodes CDR1 KGHSH and CDR2 LQKENI. The CDR3 extends over 13 amino acids. CDR3 residues: CASSPDRNQPQHF. CDR3 coding DNA: TGTGCCAGCTCACCAGACAGAAATCAGCCCCAGCATTTT.